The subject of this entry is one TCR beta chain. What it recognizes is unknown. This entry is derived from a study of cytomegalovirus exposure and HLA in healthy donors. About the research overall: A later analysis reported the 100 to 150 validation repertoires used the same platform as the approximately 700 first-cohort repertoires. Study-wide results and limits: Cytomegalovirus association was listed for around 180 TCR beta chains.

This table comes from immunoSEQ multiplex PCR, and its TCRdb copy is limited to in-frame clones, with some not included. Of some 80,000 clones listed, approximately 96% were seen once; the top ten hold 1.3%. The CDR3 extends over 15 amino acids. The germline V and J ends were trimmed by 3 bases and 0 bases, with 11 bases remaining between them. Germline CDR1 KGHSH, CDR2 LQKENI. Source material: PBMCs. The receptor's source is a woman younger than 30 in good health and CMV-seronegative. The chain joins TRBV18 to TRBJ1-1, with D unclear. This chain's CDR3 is CASSPDGSVNTEAFF. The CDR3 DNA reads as TGTGCCAGCTCACCCGACGGGTCAGTGAACACTGAAGCTTTCTTT.